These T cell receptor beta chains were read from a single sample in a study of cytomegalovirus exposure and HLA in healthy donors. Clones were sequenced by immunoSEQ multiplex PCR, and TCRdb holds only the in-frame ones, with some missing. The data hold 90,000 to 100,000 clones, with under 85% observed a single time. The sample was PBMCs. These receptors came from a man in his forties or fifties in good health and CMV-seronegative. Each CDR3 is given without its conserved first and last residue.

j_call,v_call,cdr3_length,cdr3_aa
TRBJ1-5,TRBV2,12,ASSEVGAGQPQH
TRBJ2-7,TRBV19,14,ASSIGAGALSYEQY
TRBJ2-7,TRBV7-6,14,ASSSLKLAGPYEQY
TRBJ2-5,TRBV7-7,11,ASSSDSIGTQY
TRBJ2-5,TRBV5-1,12,ASSLAVGKETQY
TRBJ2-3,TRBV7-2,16,ASSLAPPTSGRKDTQY
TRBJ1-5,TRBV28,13,ASSLRTVVGQPQH
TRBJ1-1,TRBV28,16,ASRYVRGGDRGIAEAF
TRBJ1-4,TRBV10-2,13,ASSETGANNEKLF
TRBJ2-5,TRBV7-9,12,ASSWGGDEETQY
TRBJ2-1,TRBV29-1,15,SVASSGGTSSYNEQF
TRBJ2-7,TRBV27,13,ASSLRTDLSYEQY
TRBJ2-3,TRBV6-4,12,TSSDGLLADTQY
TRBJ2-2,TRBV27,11,ASTWGGTGELF
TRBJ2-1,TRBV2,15,ASSLLPQSSPYNEQF